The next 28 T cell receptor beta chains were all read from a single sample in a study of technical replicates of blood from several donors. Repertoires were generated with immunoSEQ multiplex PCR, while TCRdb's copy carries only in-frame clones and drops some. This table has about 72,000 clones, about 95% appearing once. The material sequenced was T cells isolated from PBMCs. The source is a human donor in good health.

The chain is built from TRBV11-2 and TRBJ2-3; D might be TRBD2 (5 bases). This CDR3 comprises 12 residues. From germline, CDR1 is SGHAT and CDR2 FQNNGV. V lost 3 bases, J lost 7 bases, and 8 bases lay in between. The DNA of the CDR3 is TGTGCCAGCAGCTTCGGGGAAAATACGCAGTATTTT. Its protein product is CASSFGENTQYF. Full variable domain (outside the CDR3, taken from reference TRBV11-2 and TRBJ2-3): EAGVAQSPRYKIIEKRQSVAFWCNPISGHATLYWYQQILGQGPKLLIQFQNNGVVDDSQLPKDRFSAERLKGVDSTLKIQPAKLEDSAVYLCASSFGENTQYFGPGTRLTVL.

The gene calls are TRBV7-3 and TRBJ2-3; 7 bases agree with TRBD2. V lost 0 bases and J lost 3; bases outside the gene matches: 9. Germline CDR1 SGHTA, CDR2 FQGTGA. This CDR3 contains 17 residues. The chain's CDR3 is CASSLTGLAEVTDTQYF. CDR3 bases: TGTGCCAGCAGCTTAACGGGCCTAGCGGAGGTAACAGATACGCAGTATTTT. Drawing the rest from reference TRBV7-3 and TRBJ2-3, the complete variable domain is GAGVSQTPSNKVTEKGKYVELRCDPISGHTALYWYRQSLGQGPEFLIYFQGTGAADDSGLPNDRFFAVRPEGSVSTLKIQRTERGDSAVYLCASSLTGLAEVTDTQYFGPGTRLTVL.

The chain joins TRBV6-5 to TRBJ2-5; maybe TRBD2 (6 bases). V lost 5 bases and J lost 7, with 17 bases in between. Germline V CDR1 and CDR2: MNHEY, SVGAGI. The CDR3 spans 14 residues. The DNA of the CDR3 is TGTGCCAGCAGTCCGGATTGGGGGGTAGGGACCCAGTACTTC. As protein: CASSPDWGVGTQYF.

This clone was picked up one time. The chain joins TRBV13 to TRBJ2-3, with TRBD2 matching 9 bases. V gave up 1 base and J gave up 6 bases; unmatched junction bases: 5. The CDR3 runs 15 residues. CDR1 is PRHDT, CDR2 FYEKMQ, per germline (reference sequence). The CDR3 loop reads CASSLEAGGADTQYF. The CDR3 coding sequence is TGTGCCAGCAGCTTAGAAGCGGGGGGTGCGGATACGCAGTATTTT.

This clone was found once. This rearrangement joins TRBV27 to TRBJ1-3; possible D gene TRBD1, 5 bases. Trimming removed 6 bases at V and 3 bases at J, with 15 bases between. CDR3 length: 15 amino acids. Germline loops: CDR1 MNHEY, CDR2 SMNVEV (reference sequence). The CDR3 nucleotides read TGTGCCAGCAGCCAGACAGCAGGGCGTGGAAACACCATATATTTT. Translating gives CASSQTAGRGNTIYF.

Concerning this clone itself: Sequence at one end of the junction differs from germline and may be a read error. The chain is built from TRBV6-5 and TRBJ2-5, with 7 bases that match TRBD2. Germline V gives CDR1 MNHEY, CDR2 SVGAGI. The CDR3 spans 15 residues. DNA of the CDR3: TGTGCCAGCAGTCACTCTCGGGAGGTCCAAGAGACCCAGTACTTC. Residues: CASSHSREVQETQYF.

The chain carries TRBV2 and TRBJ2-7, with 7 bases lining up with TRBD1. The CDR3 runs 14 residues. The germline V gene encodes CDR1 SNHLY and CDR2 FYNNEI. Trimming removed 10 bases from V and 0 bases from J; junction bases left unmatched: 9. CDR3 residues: CAIHAGDSSYEQYF. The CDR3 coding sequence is TGTGCCATCCACGCAGGGGACAGCTCCTACGAGCAGTACTTC.

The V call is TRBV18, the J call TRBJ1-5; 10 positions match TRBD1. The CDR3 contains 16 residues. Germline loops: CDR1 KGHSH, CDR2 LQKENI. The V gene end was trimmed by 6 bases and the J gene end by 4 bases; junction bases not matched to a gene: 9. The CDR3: CASSPGGQGQNQPQHF. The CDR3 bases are TGTGCCAGCTCTCCAGGGGGACAGGGGCAAAATCAGCCCCAGCATTTT.

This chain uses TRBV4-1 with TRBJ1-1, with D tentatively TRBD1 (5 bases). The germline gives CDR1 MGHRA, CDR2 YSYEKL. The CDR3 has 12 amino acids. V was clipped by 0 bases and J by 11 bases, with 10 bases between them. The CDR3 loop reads CASSQDLGGAFF. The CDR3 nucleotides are TGCGCCAGCAGCCAAGATCTCGGGGGGGCTTTCTTT.

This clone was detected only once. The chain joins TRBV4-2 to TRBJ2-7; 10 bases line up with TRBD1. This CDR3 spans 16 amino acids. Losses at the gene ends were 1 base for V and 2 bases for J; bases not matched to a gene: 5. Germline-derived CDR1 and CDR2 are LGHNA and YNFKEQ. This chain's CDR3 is CASSQASGTGAYEQYF. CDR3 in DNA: TGTGCCAGCAGCCAAGCTTCCGGGACAGGGGCCTACGAGCAGTACTTC.

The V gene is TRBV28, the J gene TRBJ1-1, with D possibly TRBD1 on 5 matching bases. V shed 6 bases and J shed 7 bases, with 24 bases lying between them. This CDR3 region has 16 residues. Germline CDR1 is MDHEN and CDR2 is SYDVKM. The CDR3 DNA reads TGTGCCAGCAGATCCTTTCAGGGAGGGGAACACGGTGAAGCTTTCTTT. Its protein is CASRSFQGGEHGEAFF. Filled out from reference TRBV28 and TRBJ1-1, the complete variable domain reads DVKVTQSSRYLVKRTGEKVFLECVQDMDHENMFWYRQDPGLGLRLIYFSYDVKMKEKGDIPEGYSVSREKKERFSLILESASTNQTSMYLCASRSFQGGEHGEAFFGQGTRLTVV.

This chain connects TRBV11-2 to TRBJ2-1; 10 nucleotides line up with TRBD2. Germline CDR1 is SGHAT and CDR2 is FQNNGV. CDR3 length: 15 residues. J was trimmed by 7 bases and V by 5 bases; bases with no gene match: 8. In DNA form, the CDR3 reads TGTGCCAGCAGCACCCCTAGCGGGAGATCAAATGAGCAGTTCTTC. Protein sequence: CASSTPSGRSNEQFF.

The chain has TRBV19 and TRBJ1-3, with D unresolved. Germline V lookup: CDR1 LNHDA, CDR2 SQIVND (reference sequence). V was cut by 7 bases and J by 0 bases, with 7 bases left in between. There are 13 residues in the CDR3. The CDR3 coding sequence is TGTGCCAGTACTCAGTCCTCTGGAAACACCATATATTTT. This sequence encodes CASTQSSGNTIYF.

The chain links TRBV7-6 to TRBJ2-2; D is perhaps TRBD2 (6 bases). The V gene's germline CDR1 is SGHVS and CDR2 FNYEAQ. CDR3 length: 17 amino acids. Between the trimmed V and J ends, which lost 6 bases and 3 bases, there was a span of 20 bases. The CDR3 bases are TGTGCCAGCAGGGCGCGTGCGGGGTTGGGGTACACCGGGGAGCTGTTTTTT. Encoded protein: CASRARAGLGYTGELFF.

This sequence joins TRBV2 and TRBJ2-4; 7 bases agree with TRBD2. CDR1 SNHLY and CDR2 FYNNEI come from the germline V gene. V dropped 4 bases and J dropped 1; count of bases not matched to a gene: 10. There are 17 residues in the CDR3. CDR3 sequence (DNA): TGTGCCAGCAGTGGGCGGGAGTTGTCTGGGGCCAAAAACATTCAGTACTTC. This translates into CASSGRELSGAKNIQYF.

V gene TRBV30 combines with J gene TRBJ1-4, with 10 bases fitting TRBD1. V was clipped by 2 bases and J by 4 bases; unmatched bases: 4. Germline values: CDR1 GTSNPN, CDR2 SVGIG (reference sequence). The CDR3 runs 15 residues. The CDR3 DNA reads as TGTGCCTGGAGTTACGGACAGGGGGATAATGAAAAACTGTTTTTT. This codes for CAWSYGQGDNEKLFF.

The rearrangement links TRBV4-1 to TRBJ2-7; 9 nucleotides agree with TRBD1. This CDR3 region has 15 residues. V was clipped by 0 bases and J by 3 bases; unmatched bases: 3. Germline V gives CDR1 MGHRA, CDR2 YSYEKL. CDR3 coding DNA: TGCGCCAGCAGCCAAGAAGGACAGGGGATCTACGAGCAGTACTTC. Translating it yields CASSQEGQGIYEQYF.

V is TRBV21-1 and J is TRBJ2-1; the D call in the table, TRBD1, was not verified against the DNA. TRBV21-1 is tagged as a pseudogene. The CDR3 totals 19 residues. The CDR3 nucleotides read TGTGCCAGCAGCAAGCACAAGGACAGGGGGCGATTCCTATCCGATGAGCAGTTCTTC. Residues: CASSKHKDRGRFLSDEQFF.

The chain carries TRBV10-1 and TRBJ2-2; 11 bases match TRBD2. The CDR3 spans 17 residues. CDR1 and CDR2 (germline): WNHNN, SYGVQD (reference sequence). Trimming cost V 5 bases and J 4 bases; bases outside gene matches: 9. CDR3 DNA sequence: TGCGCCAGCAGTCCTCGACTAGCGGGGAGGTCCACCGGGGAGCTGTTTTTT. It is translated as CASSPRLAGRSTGELFF.

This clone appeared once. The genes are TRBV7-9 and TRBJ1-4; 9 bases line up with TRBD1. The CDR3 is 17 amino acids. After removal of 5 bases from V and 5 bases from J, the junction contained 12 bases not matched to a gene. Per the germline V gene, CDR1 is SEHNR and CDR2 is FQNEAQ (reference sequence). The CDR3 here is CASSRGDTGGANEKLFF. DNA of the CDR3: TGTGCCAGCAGCCGCGGTGATACAGGGGGCGCCAATGAAAAACTGTTTTTT.

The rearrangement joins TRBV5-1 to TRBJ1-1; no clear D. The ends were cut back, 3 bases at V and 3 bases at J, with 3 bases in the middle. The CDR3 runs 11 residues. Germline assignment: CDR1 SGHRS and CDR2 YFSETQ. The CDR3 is CASSSDTEAFF. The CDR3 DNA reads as TGCGCCAGCAGCTCCGACACTGAAGCTTTCTTT.

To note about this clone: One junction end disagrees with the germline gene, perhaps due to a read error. The CDR3 sequence: CASSVGTSPPNF. The CDR3 DNA reads as TGTGCCAGCAGCGTAGGGACTAGCCCGCCGAATTTT. This rearrangement joins TRBV9 to TRBJ2-3; TRBD2 agrees at 8 bases. CDR3 size: 12 residues. Germline V gene lookup returns CDR1 SGDLS and CDR2 YYNGEE.

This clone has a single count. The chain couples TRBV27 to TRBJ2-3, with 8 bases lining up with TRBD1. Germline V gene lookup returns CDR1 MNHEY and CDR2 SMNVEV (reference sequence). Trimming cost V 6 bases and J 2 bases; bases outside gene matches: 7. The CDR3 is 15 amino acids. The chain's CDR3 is CASSNRDRSTDTQYF. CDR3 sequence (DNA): TGTGCCAGCAGCAACCGGGACAGGTCCACAGATACGCAGTATTTT.

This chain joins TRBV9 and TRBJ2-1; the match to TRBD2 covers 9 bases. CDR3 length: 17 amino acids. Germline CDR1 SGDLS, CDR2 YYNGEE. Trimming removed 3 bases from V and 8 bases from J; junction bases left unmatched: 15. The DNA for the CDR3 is TGTGCCAGCAGCGCCGGGACTAGCCCCCGTGTTGGTTATGAGCAGTTCTTC. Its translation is CASSAGTSPRVGYEQFF.

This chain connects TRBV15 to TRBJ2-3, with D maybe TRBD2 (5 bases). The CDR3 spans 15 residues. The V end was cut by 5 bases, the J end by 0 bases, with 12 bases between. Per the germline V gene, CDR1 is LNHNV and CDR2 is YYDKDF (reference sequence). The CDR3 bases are TGTGCCACCAGCGTCTCAGCGGTTAGCACAGATACGCAGTATTTT. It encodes CATSVSAVSTDTQYF.

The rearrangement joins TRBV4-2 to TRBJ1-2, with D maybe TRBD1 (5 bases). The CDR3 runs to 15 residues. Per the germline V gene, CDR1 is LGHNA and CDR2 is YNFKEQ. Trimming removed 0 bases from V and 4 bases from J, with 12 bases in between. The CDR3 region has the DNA TGTGCCAGCAGCCAAGAAGGGGTGAGACCCTATGGCTACACCTTC. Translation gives CASSQEGVRPYGYTF.

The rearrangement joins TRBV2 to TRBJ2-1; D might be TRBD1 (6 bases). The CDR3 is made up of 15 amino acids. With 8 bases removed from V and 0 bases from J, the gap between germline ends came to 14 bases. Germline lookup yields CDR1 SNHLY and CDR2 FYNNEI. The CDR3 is CASCYGTFSYNEQFF. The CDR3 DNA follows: TGTGCCAGCTGCTACGGGACATTCTCCTACAATGAGCAGTTCTTC.

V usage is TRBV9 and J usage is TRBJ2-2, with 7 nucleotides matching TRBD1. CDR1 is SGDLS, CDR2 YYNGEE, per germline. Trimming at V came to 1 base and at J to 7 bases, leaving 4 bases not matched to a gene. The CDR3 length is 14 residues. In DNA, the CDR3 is TGTGCCAGCAGCGTACTCAGGGGGATCGGGGAGCTGTTTTTT. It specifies CASSVLRGIGELFF.